The rows below give T cell receptor beta chains drawn from one sample of a study of CD8+ T cells in alopecia areata. The protocol was immunoSEQ multiplex PCR, while the TCRdb copy is restricted to in-frame clones and leaves out a portion. The table shows approximately 200,000 clones, with 60% to 70% occurring only once. This sample comprised CD4+ T cells sorted from blood, obtained at week 4, from a patient treated with tofacitinib. These TCRs come from a human donor with alopecia areata. Each CDR3 is given with its conserved first and last residue. A D gene is named only where the DNA matches it firmly. Clone size is shown for a subset of rows, as once, few, many or a class of expanded clone.

v_gene	d_gene	abundance	j_gene	CDR3aa	CDR3nt
TRBV6-6	TRBD1	few	TRBJ1-5	CASRRDRSTGQPQHF	TGTGCCAGCAGACGGGACAGGTCCACGGGGCAGCCCCAGCATTTT
TRBV5-6	-	-	TRBJ1-1	CASSREPGMNTEAFF	TGTGCCAGCAGCCGGGAGCCGGGAATGAACACTGAAGCTTTCTTT
TRBV30	-	-	TRBJ1-1	CAGYDTEAFF	TGTGCCGGTTACGACACTGAAGCTTTCTTT
TRBV29-1	-	-	TRBJ1-4	CSVFTGNEKLFF	TGCAGCGTTTTCACAGGGAATGAAAAACTGTTTTTT
TRBV2	-	-	TRBJ2-1	CASSEALSLFF	TGTGCCAGCAGTGAAGCCCTCAGCCTGTTCTTC
TRBV18	-	-	TRBJ2-5	CASSVKETQYF	TGTGCCAGCTCAGTGAAAGAGACCCAGTACTTC
TRBV7-9	-	-	TRBJ2-7	CASSLGTAYEQYF	TGTGCCAGCAGCTTAGGGACAGCATACGAGCAGTACTTC
TRBV5-1	TRBD1	-	TRBJ1-1	CASSVGTENTEAFF	TGCGCCAGCAGCGTCGGGACAGAGAACACTGAAGCTTTCTTT
TRBV30	-	-	TRBJ2-3	CAWSVAASDTQYF	TGTGCCTGGAGTGTAGCGGCCTCAGATACGCAGTATTTT
TRBV6-5	-	-	TRBJ1-6	CASSSGRGRSPLHF	TGTGCCAGCAGTTCGGGCAGGGGCAGGTCACCCCTCCACTTT
TRBV7-9	-	few	TRBJ2-7	CASSSYYEQYF	TGTGCCAGCAGCTCCTACTACGAGCAGTACTTC
TRBV5-1	-	-	TRBJ1-3	CASSPGSSGNTIYF	TGCGCCAGCAGCCCGGGTTCCTCTGGAAACACCATATATTTT
TRBV5-1	TRBD1	-	TRBJ2-7	CASSRDSSHEQYF	TGCGCCAGCAGCCGGGACAGTTCCCACGAGCAGTACTTC
TRBV7-2	TRBD2	-	TRBJ2-3	CASSLGLADFSTDTQYF	TGTGCCAGCAGCTTGGGACTAGCGGATTTTTCCACAGATACGCAGTATTTT
TRBV13	-	once	TRBJ2-1	CASRISGDFEQFF	TGTGCCAGCAGGATTAGCGGTGACTTTGAGCAGTTCTTC
TRBV27	TRBD1	-	TRBJ1-4	CASTGDRINEKLFF	TGTGCCAGCACCGGGGACAGGATTAATGAAAAACTGTTTTTT
TRBV30	TRBD1	-	TRBJ1-5	CAGGQANSNQPQHF	TGTGCCGGTGGACAGGCAAATAGCAATCAGCCCCAGCATTTT
TRBV25-1	TRBD1	-	TRBJ2-7	CASNGQDYEQYF	TGTGCCAGCAACGGACAGGACTACGAGCAGTACTTC
TRBV2	-	-	TRBJ2-6	CASSLDIPGANVLTF	TGTGCCAGCAGTCTAGACATTCCTGGGGCCAACGTCCTGACTTTC
TRBV29-1	TRBD1	-	TRBJ1-1	CSVGEKTGAAFF	TGCAGCGTTGGGGAAAAGACAGGGGCTGCTTTCTTT
TRBV29-1	-	-	TRBJ2-3	CSVGSGADTQYF	TGCAGCGTTGGGTCGGGGGCAGATACGCAGTATTTT
TRBV5-6	-	-	TRBJ2-1	CASSPGGRGEQFF	TGTGCCAGCAGCCCCGGGGGGCGAGGTGAGCAGTTCTTC
TRBV30	-	-	TRBJ2-5	CAWSPGRETQYF	TGTGCCTGGAGTCCCGGTAGAGAGACCCAGTACTTC
TRBV30	-	-	TRBJ1-1	CAWSVGDTEAFF	TGTGCCTGGAGTGTTGGGGACACTGAAGCTTTCTTT
TRBV30	TRBD2	-	TRBJ2-1	CAWSVASGGANEQFF	TGTGCCTGGAGTGTAGCCAGCGGGGGGGCGAATGAGCAGTTCTTC
TRBV29-1	-	few	TRBJ1-1	CSPLRTLNTEAFF	TGCAGCCCATTGCGGACTTTGAACACTGAAGCTTTCTTT
TRBV4-1	-	-	TRBJ2-3	CASSQDRAGLSLTDTQYF	TGCGCCAGCAGCCAAGATCGGGCAGGACTAAGCTTGACAGATACGCAGTATTTT
TRBV10-3	TRBD2	-	TRBJ2-1	CASRTSDYEQFF	TGTGCCAGCCGGACTAGTGACTATGAGCAGTTCTTC
TRBV28	-	few	TRBJ2-7	CASRANEQYF	TGTGCCAGCAGGGCGAACGAGCAGTACTTC
TRBV5-1	-	-	TRBJ2-3	CASTEGRTADTQYF	TGCGCCAGCACTGAGGGGAGGACGGCGGATACGCAGTATTTT
TRBV5-4	TRBD1	-	TRBJ2-7	CAWRGQGYYEQYF	TGTGCATGGAGGGGACAGGGTTATTACGAGCAGTACTTC
TRBV29-1	-	-	TRBJ1-2	CSVGTGYGYTF	TGCAGCGTTGGAACGGGCTATGGCTACACCTTC
TRBV10-3	-	-	TRBJ2-3	CAISESVETLRTDTQYF	TGTGCCATCAGTGAGTCCGTAGAGACCCTAAGGACAGATACGCAGTATTTT
TRBV6-5	-	few	TRBJ2-2	CATHRNTGELFF	TGTGCCACGCACCGTAACACCGGGGAGCTGTTTTTT
TRBV5-1	-	-	TRBJ2-5	CASSGSTPGRTQYF	TGCGCCAGCAGCGGCAGCACTCCGGGACGGACCCAGTACTTC
TRBV4-1	-	-	TRBJ2-1	CASSQDFGLGRPSSYNEQFF	TGCGCCAGCAGCCAAGACTTTGGCTTAGGGCGGCCCAGCTCCTACAATGAGCAGTTCTTC
TRBV29-1	-	-	TRBJ1-5	CSVAQGSGDQPQHF	TGCAGCGTTGCCCAGGGAAGTGGTGATCAGCCCCAGCATTTT
TRBV29-1	TRBD1	once	TRBJ1-2	CSVGDSNYGYTF	TGCAGCGTGGGGGACAGTAACTATGGCTACACCTTC
TRBV28	-	-	TRBJ1-2	CASSDGGYTF	TGTGCCAGCAGCGACGGTGGCTACACCTTC
TRBV9	-	-	TRBJ2-3	CASSVEQGDTQYF	TGTGCCAGCAGCGTAGAGCAGGGAGATACGCAGTATTTT